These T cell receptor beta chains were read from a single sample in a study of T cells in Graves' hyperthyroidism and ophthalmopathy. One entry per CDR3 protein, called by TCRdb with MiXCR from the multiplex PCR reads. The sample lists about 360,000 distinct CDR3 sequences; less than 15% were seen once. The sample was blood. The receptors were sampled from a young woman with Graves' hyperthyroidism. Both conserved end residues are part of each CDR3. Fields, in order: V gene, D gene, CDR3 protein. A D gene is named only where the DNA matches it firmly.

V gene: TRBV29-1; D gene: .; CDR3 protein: CSVGWEGRNTEAFF
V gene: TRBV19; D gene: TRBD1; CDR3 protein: CASSSSDRGSQETQYF
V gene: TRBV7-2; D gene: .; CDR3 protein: CASSLAQTQYF
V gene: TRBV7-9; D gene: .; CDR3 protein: CASSSWDLRDNRPQHF
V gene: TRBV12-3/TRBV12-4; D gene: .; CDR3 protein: CATSTFSNTEAFF
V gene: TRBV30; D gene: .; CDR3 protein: CAWKLGVSPLEAFF
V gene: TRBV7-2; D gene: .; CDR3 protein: CASSLRLVGPQETQYF
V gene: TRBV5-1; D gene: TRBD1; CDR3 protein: CASSVWTGGLADTQYF
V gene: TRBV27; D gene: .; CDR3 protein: CASSFGSGVYNEQFF
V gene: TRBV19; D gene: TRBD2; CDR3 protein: CAAGRGDTGELFF
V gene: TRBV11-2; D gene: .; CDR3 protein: CASSLPWASGAASSYEQYF
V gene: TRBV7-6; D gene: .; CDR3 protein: CASSLVTF
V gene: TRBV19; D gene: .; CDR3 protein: CASSIQSSSYEQYF
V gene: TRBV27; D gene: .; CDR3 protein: CASSRHRTVNTEAFF
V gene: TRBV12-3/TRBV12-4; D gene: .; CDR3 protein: CASSLNRFYGYTF
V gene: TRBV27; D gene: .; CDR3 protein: CASSPRRHEQYF
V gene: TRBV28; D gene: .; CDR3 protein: CASSPGLLRYNEQFF
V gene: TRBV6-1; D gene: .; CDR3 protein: CASIVWENSYNEQFF
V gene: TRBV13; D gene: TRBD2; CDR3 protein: CASSPTGTSGATDTQYF
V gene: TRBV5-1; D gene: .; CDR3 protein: CASSFGRDMNTEAFF
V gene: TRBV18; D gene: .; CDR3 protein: CASSPAGRETQYF
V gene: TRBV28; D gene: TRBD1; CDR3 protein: CATRQGPTSGELFF
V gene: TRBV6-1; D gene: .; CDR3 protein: CASTREVGIGELFF
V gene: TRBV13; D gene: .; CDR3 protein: CASSFRHSYEQYF
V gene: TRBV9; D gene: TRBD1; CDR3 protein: CASSVDQGQGYGYTF
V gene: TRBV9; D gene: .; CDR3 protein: CASSVDGGGYNEQFF
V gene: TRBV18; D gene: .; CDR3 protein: CASSQAETEAFF